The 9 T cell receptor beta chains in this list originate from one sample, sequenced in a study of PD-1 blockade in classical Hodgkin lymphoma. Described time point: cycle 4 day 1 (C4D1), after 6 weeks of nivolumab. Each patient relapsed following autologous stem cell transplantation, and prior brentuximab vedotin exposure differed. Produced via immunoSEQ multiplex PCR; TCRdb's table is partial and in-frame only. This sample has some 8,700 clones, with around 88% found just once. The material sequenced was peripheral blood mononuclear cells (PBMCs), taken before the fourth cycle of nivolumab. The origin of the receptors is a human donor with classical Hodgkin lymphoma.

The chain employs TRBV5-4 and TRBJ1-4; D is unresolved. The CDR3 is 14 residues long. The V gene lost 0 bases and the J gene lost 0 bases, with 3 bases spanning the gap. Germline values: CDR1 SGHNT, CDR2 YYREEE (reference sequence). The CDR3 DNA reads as TGTGCCAGCAGCTTGGGGGCAACTAATGAAAAACTGTTTTTT. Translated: CASSLGATNEKLFF. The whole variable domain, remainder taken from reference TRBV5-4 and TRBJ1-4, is ETGVTQSPTHLIKTRGQQVTLRCSSQSGHNTVSWYQQALGQGPQFIFQYYREEENGRGNFPPRFSGLQFPNYSSELNVNALELDDSALYLCASSLGATNEKLFFGSGTQLSVL.

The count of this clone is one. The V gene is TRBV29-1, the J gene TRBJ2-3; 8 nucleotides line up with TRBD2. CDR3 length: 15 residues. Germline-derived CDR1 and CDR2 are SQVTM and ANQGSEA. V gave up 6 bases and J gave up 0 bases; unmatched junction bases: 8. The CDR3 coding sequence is TGCAGCGTCGCCGGGGGGGCAAGTAGCACAGATACGCAGTATTTT. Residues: CSVAGGASSTDTQYF.

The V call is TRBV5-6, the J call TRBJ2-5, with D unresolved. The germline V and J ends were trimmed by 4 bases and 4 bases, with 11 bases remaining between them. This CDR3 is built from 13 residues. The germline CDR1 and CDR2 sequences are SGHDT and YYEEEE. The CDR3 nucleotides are TGTGCCAGCAGCACCTGGCGCACAGAGACCCAGTACTTC. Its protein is CASSTWRTETQYF.

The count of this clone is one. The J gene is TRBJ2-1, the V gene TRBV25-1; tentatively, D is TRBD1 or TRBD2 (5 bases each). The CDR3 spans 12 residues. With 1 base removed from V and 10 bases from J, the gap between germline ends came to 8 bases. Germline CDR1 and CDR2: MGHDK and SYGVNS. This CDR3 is CASSESGREQFF. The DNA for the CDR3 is TGTGCCAGCAGTGAATCGGGACGGGAGCAGTTCTTC.

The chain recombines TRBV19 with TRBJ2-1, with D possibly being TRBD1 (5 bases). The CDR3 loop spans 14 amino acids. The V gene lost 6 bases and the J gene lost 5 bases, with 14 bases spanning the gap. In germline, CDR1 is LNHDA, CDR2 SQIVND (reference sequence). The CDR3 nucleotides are TGTGCCAGTAGAACGACAGTACAACACAATGAGCAGTTCTTC. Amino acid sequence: CASRTTVQHNEQFF.

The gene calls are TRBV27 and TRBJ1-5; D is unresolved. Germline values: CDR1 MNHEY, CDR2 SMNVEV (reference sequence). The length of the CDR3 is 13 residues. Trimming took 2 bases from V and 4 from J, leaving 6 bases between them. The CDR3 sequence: CASSLGVNQPQHF. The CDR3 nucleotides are TGTGCCAGCAGTTTAGGGGTTAATCAGCCCCAGCATTTT.

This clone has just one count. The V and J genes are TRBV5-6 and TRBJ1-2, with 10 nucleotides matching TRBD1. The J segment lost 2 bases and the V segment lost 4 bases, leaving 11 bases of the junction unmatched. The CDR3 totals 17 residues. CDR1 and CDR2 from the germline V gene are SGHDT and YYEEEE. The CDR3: CASSVSGRTGGNYGYTF. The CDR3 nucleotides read TGTGCCAGCAGCGTGTCAGGAAGGACAGGGGGAAACTATGGCTACACCTTC.

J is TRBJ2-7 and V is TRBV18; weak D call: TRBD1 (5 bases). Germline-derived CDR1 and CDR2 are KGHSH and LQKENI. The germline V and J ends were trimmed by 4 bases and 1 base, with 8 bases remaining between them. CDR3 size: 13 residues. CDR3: CASSQGSSYEQYF. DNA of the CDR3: TGTGCCAGCTCACAGGGGTCGTCCTACGAGCAGTACTTC.

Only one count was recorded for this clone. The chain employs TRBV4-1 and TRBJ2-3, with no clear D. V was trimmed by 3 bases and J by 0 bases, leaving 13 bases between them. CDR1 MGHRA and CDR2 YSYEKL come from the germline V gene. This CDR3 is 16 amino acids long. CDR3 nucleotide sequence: TGCGCCAGCAGCCATCCCCCGCTTCATAGCACAGATACGCAGTATTTT. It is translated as CASSHPPLHSTDTQYF.